This T cell receptor beta chain was sequenced in a study of cytomegalovirus exposure and HLA in healthy donors. Turning to the study itself: A prior analysis found 90 million to 120 million unique TCR beta sequences from some 190 million T cells. Across more than 350 genotyped donors, about 81% landed in the Caucasian-associated ancestry cluster.

The CDR3 is made up of 15 amino acids. V was pared by 2 bases and J by 1 base, with 6 bases of the junction left unmatched. Germline V gene sequence: CDR1 SGDLS, CDR2 YYNGEE. On this clone itself: The antigen is not known.

Findings and caveats of the study: A classifier reportedly called cytomegalovirus status with high sensitivity and specificity.

Vbeta (60) and Jbeta (13) primers were used in the PCR. Sequencing was performed with immunoSEQ multiplex PCR; in TCRdb, only in-frame clones are kept and a portion is missing. The data show 110,000 to 150,000 clones, 70% to 75% seen once. The clonotype originates from a woman aged 25 to 45 in good health and CMV-seronegative. The material sequenced was PBMCs. The chain carries TRBV9 and TRBJ2-7, with 7 bases lining up with TRBD1. The CDR3 sequence is CASSVSGQQSYEQYF. The DNA for the CDR3 is TGTGCCAGCAGCGTTTCGGGACAGCAATCCTACGAGCAGTACTTC.